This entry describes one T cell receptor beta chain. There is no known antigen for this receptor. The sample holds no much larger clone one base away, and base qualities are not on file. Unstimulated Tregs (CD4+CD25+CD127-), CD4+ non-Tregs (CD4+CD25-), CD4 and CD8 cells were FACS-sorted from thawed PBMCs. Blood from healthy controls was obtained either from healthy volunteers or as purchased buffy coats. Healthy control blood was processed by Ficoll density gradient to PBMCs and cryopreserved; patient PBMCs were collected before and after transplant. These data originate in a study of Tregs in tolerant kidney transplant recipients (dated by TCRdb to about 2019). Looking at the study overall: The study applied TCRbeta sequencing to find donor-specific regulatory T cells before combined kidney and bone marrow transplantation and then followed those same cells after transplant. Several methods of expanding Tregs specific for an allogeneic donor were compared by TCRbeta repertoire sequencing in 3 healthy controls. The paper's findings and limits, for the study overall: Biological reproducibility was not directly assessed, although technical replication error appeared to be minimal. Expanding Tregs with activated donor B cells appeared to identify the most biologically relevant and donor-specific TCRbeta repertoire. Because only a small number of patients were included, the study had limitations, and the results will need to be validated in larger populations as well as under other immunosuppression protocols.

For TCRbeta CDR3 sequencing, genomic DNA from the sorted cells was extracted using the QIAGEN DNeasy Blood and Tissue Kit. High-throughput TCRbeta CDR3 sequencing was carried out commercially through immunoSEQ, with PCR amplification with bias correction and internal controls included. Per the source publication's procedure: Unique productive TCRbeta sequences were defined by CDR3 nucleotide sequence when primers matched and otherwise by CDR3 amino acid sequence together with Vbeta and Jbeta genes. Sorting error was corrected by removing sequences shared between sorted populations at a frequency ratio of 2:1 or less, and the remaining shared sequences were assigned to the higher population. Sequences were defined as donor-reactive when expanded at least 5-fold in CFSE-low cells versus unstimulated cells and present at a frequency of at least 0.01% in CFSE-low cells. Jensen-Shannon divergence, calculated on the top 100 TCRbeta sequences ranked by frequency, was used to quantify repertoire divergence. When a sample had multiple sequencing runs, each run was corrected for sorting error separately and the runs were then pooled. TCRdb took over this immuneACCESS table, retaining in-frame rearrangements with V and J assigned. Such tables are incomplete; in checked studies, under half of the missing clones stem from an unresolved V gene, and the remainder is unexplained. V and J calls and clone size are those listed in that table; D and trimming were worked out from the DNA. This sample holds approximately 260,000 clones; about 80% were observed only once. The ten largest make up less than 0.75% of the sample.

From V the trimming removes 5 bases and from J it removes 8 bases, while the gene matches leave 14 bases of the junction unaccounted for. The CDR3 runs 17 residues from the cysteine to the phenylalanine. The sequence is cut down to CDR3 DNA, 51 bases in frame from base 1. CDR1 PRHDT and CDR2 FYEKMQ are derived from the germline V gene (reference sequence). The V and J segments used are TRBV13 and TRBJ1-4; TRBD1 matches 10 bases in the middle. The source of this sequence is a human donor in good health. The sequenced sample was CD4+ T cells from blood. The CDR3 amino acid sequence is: CASSLSTGGRGREKLFF. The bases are TGTGCCAGCAGCCTATCGACAGGGGGCCGGGGTCGGGAAAAACTGTTTTTT.